The rows below give T cell receptor beta chains drawn from one sample of a study of cytomegalovirus exposure and HLA in healthy donors. Produced via immunoSEQ multiplex PCR; TCRdb's table is partial and in-frame only. Its clone listing holds under 200,000 clones. Sequencing used PBMCs. These receptors originate from a woman between 18 and 30 years old in good health and CMV-seropositive. Each CDR3 is given with its conserved first and last residue. D genes are given only for firm matches.

V gene	J gene	CDR3 length	D gene	CDR3 DNA	CDR3 protein
TRBV4-2	TRBJ2-5	15	TRBD2	TGTGCCAGCAGCCAAGATAGGGCGGGAGCAGAGACCCAGTACTTC	CASSQDRAGAETQYF
TRBV2	TRBJ2-7	15	-	TGTGCCAGCAGTAGGACAGAAGTAGATTCATACGAGCAGTACTTC	CASSRTEVDSYEQYF
TRBV6-6	TRBJ2-7	14	TRBD2	TGTGCCAGCAGGACCGGGACTAGCGGCTACGAGCAGTACTTC	CASRTGTSGYEQYF
TRBV5-4	TRBJ1-1	13	-	TGTGCCAGCAGCCGGGGTCTGAACACTGAAGCTTTCTTT	CASSRGLNTEAFF
TRBV9	TRBJ1-2	16	TRBD1	TGTGCCAGCAGCCGAACTCCGGGACAGGGTAGCTATGGCTACACCTTC	CASSRTPGQGSYGYTF
TRBV6-5	TRBJ1-6	13	TRBD1	TGTGCCAGCAGTTCAGGGGGTATTTCACCCCTCCACTTT	CASSSGGISPLHF
TRBV6-5	TRBJ2-7	14	-	TGTGCCAGCAGTTACTCAGGGGCCACCTACGAGCAGTACTTC	CASSYSGATYEQYF
TRBV7-7	TRBJ2-7	13	-	TGTGCCAGCAGCTCGGGACTTCTGGACGAGCAGTACTTC	CASSSGLLDEQYF
TRBV10-1	TRBJ2-4	17	-	TGCGCCAGCAGAGACCCCCACTGGCAGGTAGCCAAAAACATTCAGTACTTC	CASRDPHWQVAKNIQYF
TRBV27	TRBJ2-7	13	-	TGTGCCAGCAGTTCCAGGGGACCCTACGAGCAGTACTTC	CASSSRGPYEQYF
TRBV29-1	TRBJ2-7	16	TRBD2	TGCAGCGCTGGAACTAGGAGCGGGAGGGAAAGAGGCGAGCAGTACTTC	CSAGTRSGRERGEQYF
TRBV7-2	TRBJ2-1	13	-	TGTGCCAGCAGCCTAGGGGGGCAGGGGGAGCAGTTCTTC	CASSLGGQGEQFF
TRBV5-1	TRBJ2-7	11	-	TGCGCCAGCAGCGCCGAGTACGAGCAGTACTTC	CASSAEYEQYF
TRBV13	TRBJ1-2	13	-	TGTGCCAGCAGCCACCAGGGTAACTATGGCTACACCTTC	CASSHQGNYGYTF
TRBV5-6	TRBJ2-7	14	TRBD1	TGTGCCAGCAGCTCCACCGGGACAGCTTACGAGCAGTACTTC	CASSSTGTAYEQYF
TRBV6-1	TRBJ1-1	14	-	TGTGCCAGCACCAGGGACAATCGGGAAACTGAAGCTTTCTTT	CASTRDNRETEAFF
TRBV4-3	TRBJ1-3	14	-	TGCGCCAGCAGCCAAGTCCAAGGGGCGGACACCATATATTTT	CASSQVQGADTIYF
TRBV10-3	TRBJ2-7	14	-	TGTGCCATCAGTGAGCCCGACAGTAACTACGAGCAGTACTTC	CAISEPDSNYEQYF
TRBV7-9	TRBJ2-7	16	TRBD2	TGTGCCAGCAAAGGGACTAGCGGGAGTGGGTCCTACGAGCAGTACTTC	CASKGTSGSGSYEQYF
TRBV6-5	TRBJ1-6	15	-	TGTGCCAGCAGTTACTCGGGGGGAGGTAATTCACCCCTCCACTTT	CASSYSGGGNSPLHF
TRBV18	TRBJ2-7	14	TRBD1	TGTGCCAGCTCACCGGGACAGGGTAATTACGAGCAGTACTTC	CASSPGQGNYEQYF
TRBV7-2	TRBJ2-1	15	TRBD2	TGTGCCAGCAGCTTGATAGCGGGCCGCGGCAATGAGCAGTTCTTC	CASSLIAGRGNEQFF
TRBV6-1	TRBJ1-2	15	TRBD1	TGTGCCAGCAGTGATGGACAGGGGGCGGTCTATGGCTACACCTTC	CASSDGQGAVYGYTF
TRBV11-2	TRBJ2-7	16	-	TGTGCCAGCAGCCAGGGGTGGAGAGCGGCGGGCTACGAGCAGTACTTC	CASSQGWRAAGYEQYF
TRBV4-2	TRBJ2-2	21	TRBD2	TGTGCCAGCAGCCCACGAGGGAGCTGGCGGCTAGCGGGGATTAACACCGGGGAGCTGTTTTTT	CASSPRGSWRLAGINTGELFF
TRBV20-1	TRBJ2-5	10	-	TGCAGTGCAGTCGCGGGGACCCAGTACTTC	CSAVAGTQYF
TRBV15	TRBJ2-2	17	-	TGTGCCACCAGCAGAGAACACAGGAGCTCGGGCACCGGGGAGCTGTTTTTT	CATSREHRSSGTGELFF
TRBV9	TRBJ2-6	17	TRBD2	TGTGCCAGCAGCGGGTCTCCGGCGGGGGTCGGGGCCAACGTCCTGACTTTC	CASSGSPAGVGANVLTF
TRBV5-4	TRBJ2-3	18	TRBD2	TGTGCCAGCAGCTTCCATGGGACTAGCGGAGCGAAGGGAGATACGCAGTATTTT	CASSFHGTSGAKGDTQYF
TRBV30	TRBJ2-1	14	-	TGTGCCTGGAGTGTACTGGCTAGTGTAAATGAGCAGTTCTTC	CAWSVLASVNEQFF
TRBV9	TRBJ2-1	16	TRBD2	TGTGCCAGCAGCGTAGTCGGTAGCGGGGGATACAATGAGCAGTTCTTC	CASSVVGSGGYNEQFF
TRBV6-6	TRBJ1-3	16	-	TGTGCCAGCAACCCTACCAGGAGGGCCCTTGGAAACACCATATATTTT	CASNPTRRALGNTIYF
TRBV7-2	TRBJ2-1	15	-	TGTGCCAGCAGCTTACCCCAGGGCCCCTACAATGAGCAGTTCTTC	CASSLPQGPYNEQFF
TRBV6-1	TRBJ2-3	15	-	TGTGCCAGCAAACGGGCAGGGGACGCATTGGATACGCAGTATTTT	CASKRAGDALDTQYF
TRBV5-5	TRBJ2-5	14	TRBD1	TGTGCCAGCACCCGGACAGGGGGCCAAGAGACCCAGTACTTC	CASTRTGGQETQYF
TRBV5-1	TRBJ1-2	12	-	TGCGCCAGCAGCGGCGGGTCGTATGGCTACACCTTC	CASSGGSYGYTF
TRBV7-6	TRBJ1-4	15	-	TGTGCCAGCAGCGCCAATACAGGGACTAATGAAAAACTGTTTTTT	CASSANTGTNEKLFF
TRBV4-1	TRBJ2-7	15	TRBD2	TGCGCCAGCAGCCAAGCACGACTAGCGGGAGGCGAGCAGTACTTC	CASSQARLAGGEQYF
TRBV5-4	TRBJ2-1	16	TRBD2	TGTGCCAGCAGCAGGGGACTAGCGGGAGGGCCGGGTGAGCAGTTCTTC	CASSRGLAGGPGEQFF
TRBV23-1	TRBJ1-6	20	TRBD1	TGCGCCAGCAGTCAATCTAGGACAGGGGATATCCGCTCCTATAATTCACCCCTCCACTTT	CASSQSRTGDIRSYNSPLHF
TRBV18	TRBJ1-6	14	-	TGTGCCAGCTCACCACAGGGGAATAATTCACCCCTCCACTTT	CASSPQGNNSPLHF
TRBV2	TRBJ2-1	15	TRBD2	TGTGCCAGCAGTACTAGCGGGGGGGCTCGGGATGAGCAGTTCTTC	CASSTSGGARDEQFF
TRBV10-3	TRBJ1-1	13	TRBD1	TGTGCCATCTCCAGGGGGATGAACACTGAAGCTTTCTTT	CAISRGMNTEAFF
TRBV7-2	TRBJ2-7	15	TRBD1	TGTGCCAGCAGCTCGGCCCGGGACAGGGGCTACGAGCAGTACTTC	CASSSARDRGYEQYF
TRBV5-1	TRBJ2-4	14	-	TGCGCCAGCAGCTTGGGTTCCCCCGAGGACATTCAGTACTTC	CASSLGSPEDIQYF
TRBV7-2	TRBJ2-3	13	-	TGTGCCAGCAGCTTAAGCTACACAGATACGCAGTATTTT	CASSLSYTDTQYF
TRBV5-1	TRBJ2-2	17	-	TGCGCCAGCAGCTTCGAACCCGGGACATCCAACACCGGGGAGCTGTTTTTT	CASSFEPGTSNTGELFF
TRBV4-3	TRBJ2-1	15	TRBD2	TGCGCCAGCAGCCCTGGGAGGGGTGATTACAATGAGCAGTTCTTC	CASSPGRGDYNEQFF
TRBV5-1	TRBJ2-3	14	-	TGCGCCAGCAGCCCCGCGGACAGCACGTATACGCAGTATTTT	CASSPADSTYTQYF
TRBV6-1	TRBJ2-1	17	TRBD2	TGTGCCAGCAGTGAAGCGTCTAGCGGGGGTACTGTTTTAGAGCAGTTCTTC	CASSEASSGGTVLEQFF
TRBV2	TRBJ2-2	18	TRBD2	TGTGCCAGCACCGAAGGGACTAGCGGGATGTTGAACACCGGGGAGCTGTTTTTT	CASTEGTSGMLNTGELFF
TRBV7-9	TRBJ2-2	13	-	TGTGCCAGCAGCACCGCTAGATCCGGGGAGCTGTTTTTT	CASSTARSGELFF
TRBV6-6	TRBJ1-1	15	TRBD1	TGTGCCAGCAGCCCCACTCCGACAGGGATAACTGAAGCTTTCTTT	CASSPTPTGITEAFF